The rows below give T cell receptor beta chains drawn from one sample of a study of regulatory T cells in long-lasting Graves disease. TCRdb processed the multiplex PCR reads anew with MiXCR; each CDR3 protein has one entry. The repertoire has about 620,000 distinct CDR3 sequences, about 16% of them found once; the top ten carry around a sixth. These same data were also listed under a study on T cells in Graves' hyperthyroidism and ophthalmopathy.

The sequenced sample was peripheral blood mononuclear cells (PBMCs), obtained at new diagnosis, from a patient treated with antithyroid drugs. The receptors were sampled from a woman under 40 with Graves disease. CDR3s include the opening cysteine and the closing phenylalanine or tryptophan. Size is omitted from some rows. Given values are once, few, many or a class for expanded clones.

>TRBJ1-5|TRBV7-8|-
CASSLAKNHQPQHF
>TRBJ1-2|TRBV6-1|many
CASRPITGGDYGYTF
>TRBJ2-1|TRBV11-2|few
CASSLALFGTSGSNEQFF
>TRBJ2-6|TRBV20-1|few
CSARDRRQGATGANVLTF
>TRBJ2-1|TRBV20-1|-
CSAGRDSPNEQFF
>TRBJ1-2|TRBV4-1|-
CASSHVVGQGFYGYTF
>TRBJ1-2|TRBV6-1|many
CATRDPNYGYTF
>TRBJ2-1|TRBV4-1|-
CASSETYRAGGLNEQFF
>TRBJ1-2|TRBV18|-
CASSTEIGGYTF
>TRBJ2-1|TRBV20-1|few
CSASRPSGDNYNEQFF
>TRBJ2-7|TRBV5-1|few
CASSPSLGRNEQYF
>TRBJ2-1|TRBV7-3|many
CASSSRTSGYNEQFF
>TRBJ1-2|TRBV5-1|few
CASSALQGLYGYTF
>TRBJ2-3|TRBV3-1|-
CASSQLREQYF
>TRBJ1-1|TRBV28|few
CASSTGGAGNTEAFF
>TRBJ1-4|TRBV5-6|-
CASSLARGLSNKLFF
>TRBJ2-5|TRBV6-2/TRBV6-3|many
CASSYGQETQYF
>TRBJ1-6|TRBV27|many
CASSLDRVNSPLHF
>TRBJ2-1|TRBV6-1|many
CASRDSQYNEQFF
>TRBJ2-7|TRBV11-2|many
CASSPGLGYEQYF
>TRBJ2-3|TRBV28|many
CASSFQAGGFTDTQYF
>TRBJ1-2|TRBV27|many
CASSLLGERYGYTF
>TRBJ2-5|TRBV5-1|-
CASSLGRTISQETQYF
>TRBJ2-7|TRBV11-2|-
CASSAGTGSSYEQYF
>TRBJ2-1|TRBV4-2|-
CASSHGQGGYNEQFF
>TRBJ2-7|TRBV7-6|few
CASSLTPGDWDEQYF
>TRBJ2-7|TRBV27|-
CASSLMSQGPYEQYF
>TRBJ2-1|TRBV6-4|few
CASSQLAGISGIGYNEQFF
>TRBJ2-5|TRBV7-7|-
CASSREALPYQETQYF
>TRBJ2-2|TRBV5-1|many
CASSAVLNTGELFF
>TRBJ2-1|TRBV5-4|few
CASHVAGGRQNEQFF
>TRBJ2-3|TRBV10-3|many
CATQGQGLTDTQYF
>TRBJ1-5|TRBV28|many
CASSLLPGQSNQPQHF
>TRBJ1-5|TRBV20-1|many
CSAVGQSSNQPQHF
>TRBJ2-5|TRBV5-1|-
CATGLGREIQETQYF
>TRBJ1-1|TRBV18|many
CASSPDTRNTEAFF
>TRBJ2-2|TRBV6-9|-
CASSSLQENTGELFF
>TRBJ2-5|TRBV6-1|-
CASRDSGETQYF
>TRBJ2-5|TRBV29-1|many
CSAGQTGGRSETQYF
>TRBJ2-3|TRBV6-1|many
CASSERGARTDTQYF
>TRBJ2-7|TRBV5-1|few
CASSLAVDIAGSYEQYF
>TRBJ1-1|TRBV20-1|-
CSVTDKTGGGPFF
>TRBJ1-4|TRBV18|-
CASSPWGSTNEKLFF
>TRBJ2-5|TRBV30|few
CAWSDSGRLKTQYF
>TRBJ2-3|TRBV7-3|few
CASSLKPYSTDTQYF
>TRBJ1-1|TRBV18|few
CASSLYTRNTEAFF
>TRBJ1-2|TRBV5-5|many
CASSAQGDYGYTF
>TRBJ1-3|TRBV12-3/TRBV12-4|-
CASNSPLGVMPGNTIYF
>TRBJ2-5|TRBV6-1|many
CASSEVLAGGVRETQYF
>TRBJ2-1|TRBV28|many
CASSRGTKGGNEQFF
>TRBJ2-7|TRBV20-1|-
CSAFSGASYEQYF
>TRBJ1-4|TRBV2|many
CASDRMGDEKLFF
>TRBJ2-7|TRBV28|many
CASTLGAGGFYEQYF
>TRBJ2-3|TRBV19|-
CASSIKSQPAPWIYF
>TRBJ2-4|TRBV7-3|few
CASSLQAALGETSRIAKNIQYF
>TRBJ2-2|TRBV24-1|-
CATSVAGELFF
>TRBJ2-7|TRBV18|-
CASSRDRVTTYEQYF
>TRBJ2-7|TRBV28|many
CASSQPDQRPYEQYF
>TRBJ1-6|TRBV28|few
CASSFRGVNSPLHF